A single sample gave rise to the 27 T cell receptor beta chains below, sequenced in a study of regulatory T cells in long-lasting Graves disease. Arm-PCR of CDR3 regions with iRepertoire HTBI primers generated TCR beta libraries. Each CDR3 protein gets one entry after TCRdb re-called the multiplex PCR reads with MiXCR. The sample holds about 530,000 distinct CDR3 sequences, about 16% seen once. The time point here: newly diagnosed GD, antithyroid drugs for less than 3 months. The authors made the TCR library using RNA they extracted from PBMCs. These data are also associated with another study on T cells in Graves' hyperthyroidism and ophthalmopathy.

The sequencing here drew on peripheral blood mononuclear cells (PBMCs), taken at new diagnosis, from a patient treated with antithyroid drugs. The receptors were sampled from a woman aged 40 to 65 with Graves disease.

The chain has TRBV29-1 and TRBJ1-2; tentatively, D is TRBD1 (5 bases). The germline CDR1 and CDR2 sequences are SQVTM and ANQGSEA. CDR3 length equals 12 residues. Trimming stripped 3 bases from V and 4 bases from J, with 9 bases between. For the CDR3, the DNA is TGCAGCGTTGAGGGAGGGACCTATGGCTACACCTTC. It encodes CSVEGGTYGYTF.

This clonotype was observed a few times. The chain links TRBV5-1 to TRBJ2-3, with 10 positions matching TRBD1. After removal of 2 bases from V and 1 base from J, the junction contained 7 bases not matched to a gene. The CDR3 covers 17 residues. CDR1 and CDR2 from the germline V gene are SGHRS and YFSETQ. The CDR3 sequence is CASSFTPGTGGTDTQYF. In DNA form, the CDR3 reads TGCGCCAGCAGCTTTACCCCCGGGACAGGGGGCACAGATACGCAGTATTTT.

The gene calls are TRBV29-1 and TRBJ2-7; no definite D call. The CDR3 runs 14 residues. The ends were cut back, 4 bases at V and 4 bases at J, with 17 bases in the middle. Germline CDR1 SQVTM, CDR2 ANQGSEA. CDR3 sequence (DNA): TGCAGCGTTGCCGTGGGCCAAAAAGGGTACGAGCAGTACTTC. The encoded protein is CSVAVGQKGYEQYF.

V usage is TRBV15 and J usage is TRBJ2-7; possible D gene TRBD2, 6 bases. The length of the CDR3 is 14 residues. Trimming took 3 bases from V and 7 from J, leaving 16 bases between them. From germline, CDR1 is LNHNV and CDR2 YYDKDF (reference sequence). The CDR3, as DNA: TGTGCCACCAGCAGTTTAGCAACTAGCAATGAGCAGTACTTC. It translates to CATSSLATSNEQYF.

This clonotype showed up many times. The chain carries TRBV7-9 and TRBJ1-1; D not resolved. The CDR3 has 15 amino acids. The germline CDR1 and CDR2 sequences are SEHNR and FQNEAQ (reference sequence). V was cut by 1 base and J by 0 bases, with 9 bases left in between. Written as DNA, the CDR3 is TGTGCCAGCAGCTTAGAGGCAACGCTGAACACTGAAGCTTTCTTT. Translated, it gives CASSLEATLNTEAFF.

A note on this clonotype: At one boundary the junction diverges from the germline segment, which might be a read error. The rearrangement links TRBV6-9 to TRBJ2-1, with D possibly being TRBD1 or TRBD2 (6 bases each). Germline V CDR1 and CDR2: MNHGY, SVAAGI. The CDR3 contains 15 residues. The CDR3 is CAGSYEGGWSDEQFF. For the CDR3, the DNA is TGTGCCGGCAGTTATGAGGGGGGATGGAGCGATGAGCAGTTCTTC.

The rearrangement uses TRBV27 and TRBJ2-5, with D possibly being TRBD1 or TRBD2 (5 bases each). The CDR3 runs to 18 residues. Trimming left V 0 bases short and J 3 bases short, with 20 bases between. Germline V lookup: CDR1 MNHEY, CDR2 SMNVEV (reference sequence). The CDR3 coding sequence is TGTGCCAGCAGTTTATCGGGACCATCCCATACATCGAAAGAGACCCAGTACTTC. This sequence encodes CASSLSGPSHTSKETQYF.

In DNA form, the CDR3 reads TGTGCCAGCAGCCCCCTGCTCGCGGCCACTAATGAAAAACTGTTTTTT. Its protein is CASSPLLAATNEKLFF. The V gene is TRBV10-3, the J gene TRBJ1-4, with D unresolved. The CDR3 spans 16 residues. Looked up from germline, CDR1 is ENHRY and CDR2 is SYGVKD. V was shortened by 10 bases and J by 2 bases, with 20 bases between the two germline ends.

This clonotype was observed many times. The chain carries TRBV18 and TRBJ2-3; maybe TRBD1 (5 bases). This CDR3 has 15 amino acids. The germline V and J ends were trimmed by 6 bases and 0 bases, with 13 bases remaining between them. Germline V gene data show CDR1 as KGHSH and CDR2 as LQKENI. CDR3 nucleotides: TGTGCCAGCTCCCAAGCAGGGTTGAGCACAGATACGCAGTATTTT. Translating it yields CASSQAGLSTDTQYF.

This clonotype was picked up many times. DNA for the CDR3: TGTGCCAGCAGTTCCTCCGGACAGCGAGAGGGCTATGGCTACACCTTC. Translated, it gives CASSSSGQREGYGYTF. V usage is TRBV27 and J usage is TRBJ1-2; TRBD1 is a possible D gene (6 bases). The germline V gene has CDR1 MNHEY and CDR2 SMNVEV (reference sequence). This CDR3 spans 16 amino acids. Trimming removed 4 bases from V and 4 bases from J, with 19 bases in between.

There are a few counts of this clonotype. The chain links TRBV12-3 or TRBV12-4 to TRBJ1-2; maybe TRBD1 (5 bases). This CDR3 contains 14 residues. Deletions cut 0 bases from V and 7 bases from J, with 12 bases between. The CDR3 bases are TGTGCCAGCAGTTTAGCTCGGGGCGCGGGTGGCTACACCTTC. As protein: CASSLARGAGGYTF.

This clonotype was picked up many times. The chain links TRBV4-1 to TRBJ1-5; D possibly corresponds to TRBD1 (6 bases). The V end was cut by 1 base, the J end by 1 base, with 8 bases between. The CDR3 is 15 residues long. CDR1 and CDR2 (germline): MGHRA, YSYEKL. In nucleotides, the CDR3 is TGCGCCAGCAGCCAAGTGGACAGAAGCAATCAGCCCCAGCATTTT. This gives the protein CASSQVDRSNQPQHF.

V and J are TRBV14 and TRBJ2-5; 9 nucleotides line up with TRBD1. Trimming took 0 bases from V and 5 from J; bases not matched to a gene: 7. CDR3 size: 16 residues. Germline values: CDR1 SGHDN, CDR2 FVKESK. CDR3 in amino acids: CASSQDLGTGMETQYF. The CDR3 nucleotides read TGTGCCAGCAGCCAAGATCTTGGGACAGGGATGGAGACCCAGTACTTC.

There are a few counts of this clonotype. The V gene is TRBV10-3, the J gene TRBJ2-2; D ambiguous. CDR3 length: 11 residues. V was cut by 3 bases and J by 6 bases, with 2 bases left in between. CDR1 is ENHRY, CDR2 SYGVKD, per germline. The CDR3 here is CAISESGELFF. The CDR3 bases are TGTGCCATCAGTGAATCCGGGGAGCTGTTTTTT.

In DNA form, the CDR3 reads TGTGCCAGCAGACTCCGGACGGGTCGCACAGATACGCAGTATTTT. Amino acid sequence: CASRLRTGRTDTQYF. The V and J genes are TRBV2 and TRBJ2-3; D remains ambiguous. Deletions cut 6 bases from V and 1 base from J, with 14 bases between. Germline CDR1 and CDR2: SNHLY and FYNNEI. CDR3 length equals 15 residues.

This clonotype was counted a few times. The rearrangement uses TRBV5-6 and TRBJ1-1, with D hard to call. The CDR3 consists of 12 residues. Between the trimmed V and J ends, which lost 1 base and 10 bases, there was a span of 11 bases. The germline V gene encodes CDR1 SGHDT and CDR2 YYEEEE. The CDR3 here is CASSLSQEGAFF. The CDR3 DNA is TGTGCCAGCAGCTTGTCCCAGGAGGGAGCTTTCTTT.

Ten or more counts support this clonotype. The J gene is TRBJ2-1, the V gene TRBV11-3; TRBD1 might be the D (5 bases). The CDR3 is 16 amino acids. Germline V gene lookup returns CDR1 SGHNT and CDR2 YENEEA. V shed 0 bases and J shed 7 bases, with 16 bases lying between them. The CDR3: CASSLDRGRTSNEQFF. CDR3 sequence (DNA): TGTGCCAGCAGCTTAGATCGTGGGCGGACATCAAATGAGCAGTTCTTC.

This clonotype was recorded many times. The chain uses TRBV18 and TRBJ2-1, with 10 bases matching TRBD1. CDR3 length: 15 residues. J lost 9 bases, V lost 0 bases, and 5 bases had no gene match. Germline CDR1 is KGHSH and CDR2 is LQKENI. The CDR3 is CASSPPMTGGGEQFF. Here the CDR3 DNA reads TGTGCCAGCTCACCACCAATGACAGGGGGCGGTGAGCAGTTCTTC.

A single count supports this clonotype. The rearrangement joins TRBV18 to TRBJ2-7, with 11 bases identical to TRBD1. The CDR3 has 16 amino acids. Looked up from germline, CDR1 is KGHSH and CDR2 is LQKENI. Trimming cost V 5 bases and J 6 bases; bases outside gene matches: 12. The CDR3: CASSSTGTGGLSEQYF. The DNA of the CDR3 is TGTGCCAGCTCATCAACCGGGACAGGGGGATTATCCGAGCAGTACTTC.

The table lists this clonotype with many counts. The rearrangement uses TRBV12-3 or TRBV12-4 and TRBJ2-7, with a tentative D call TRBD1 (6 bases). V was pared by 5 bases and J by 2 bases, with 7 bases between. The CDR3 totals 12 residues. The CDR3 loop reads CASSRQAYEQYF. The CDR3 nucleotides read TGTGCCAGCAGTCGACAGGCCTACGAGCAGTACTTC.

This clonotype turned up a few times. CDR3 DNA: TGTGCCATCAGTGCCTCCTCTAGCGGAACGTCGTATGAGCAGTTCTTC. Translation: CAISASSSGTSYEQFF. The rearrangement links TRBV10-3 to TRBJ2-1, with TRBD2 matching 7 bases. With 4 bases clipped from V and 8 bases from J, the junction kept 14 bases outside the gene matches. The CDR3 consists of 16 residues. Germline CDR1 is ENHRY and CDR2 is SYGVKD.

Ten or more counts support this clonotype. V gene TRBV4-1 combines with J gene TRBJ1-5, with D possibly matching TRBD1 (5 bases). This CDR3 is built from 14 residues. The V gene lost 1 base and the J gene lost 3 bases, with 7 bases spanning the gap. CDR1 and CDR2 from the germline V gene are MGHRA and YSYEKL. For the CDR3, the DNA is TGCGCCAGCAGCCAAGGACAGATCAATCAGCCCCAGCATTTT. It translates to CASSQGQINQPQHF.

This clonotype was seen ten or more times. The CDR3 here is CASSPGLAGELFF. The CDR3 nucleotides read TGTGCCAGCAGCCCCGGGCTGGCCGGGGAGCTGTTTTTT. The chain is built from TRBV2 and TRBJ2-2, with D unclear. The CDR3 has 13 amino acids. Germline values: CDR1 SNHLY, CDR2 FYNNEI. V dropped 6 bases and J dropped 6 bases, with 11 bases sitting between them.

This clonotype was found a few times. V is TRBV4-1 and J is TRBJ2-7; 7 bases align to TRBD2. The CDR3 is 16 amino acids. Germline values: CDR1 MGHRA, CDR2 YSYEKL. V dropped 1 base and J dropped 2; count of bases not matched to a gene: 8. Written as DNA, the CDR3 is TGCGCCAGCAGCCAAGGCGGGGGATTGAGGACCTACGAGCAGTACTTC. Its translation: CASSQGGGLRTYEQYF.

This clonotype was counted only a few times. This rearrangement joins TRBV6-1 to TRBJ1-2; D gene unclear. The CDR3 runs to 12 residues. The V gene's germline CDR1 is MNHNS and CDR2 SASEGT. Trimming removed 1 base at V and 6 bases at J, with 6 bases between. CDR3 sequence: CASSEGSHGYTF. CDR3 nucleotide sequence: TGTGCCAGCAGTGAAGGATCACATGGCTACACCTTC.

This clonotype was recorded a few times. The chain couples TRBV5-6 to TRBJ1-2; 10 nucleotides agree with TRBD1. The CDR3 runs to 15 residues. Germline values: CDR1 SGHDT, CDR2 YYEEEE. Unmatched junction bases numbered 7, after V lost 4 bases and J lost 4 bases. CDR3 amino acids: CASSPGTGAAYGYTF. The CDR3 bases are TGTGCCAGCAGCCCAGGGACAGGGGCGGCCTATGGCTACACCTTC.

This clonotype has a count of ten or more. The chain links TRBV12-3 or TRBV12-4 to TRBJ2-1; a possible D gene is TRBD2 (5 bases). The CDR3 is 15 amino acids. The V gene lost 5 bases and the J gene lost 0 bases, with 11 bases spanning the gap. The CDR3 spells CASSHPSGSYNEQFF. In nucleotides, the CDR3 is TGTGCCAGCAGTCATCCGAGCGGCTCCTACAATGAGCAGTTCTTC.